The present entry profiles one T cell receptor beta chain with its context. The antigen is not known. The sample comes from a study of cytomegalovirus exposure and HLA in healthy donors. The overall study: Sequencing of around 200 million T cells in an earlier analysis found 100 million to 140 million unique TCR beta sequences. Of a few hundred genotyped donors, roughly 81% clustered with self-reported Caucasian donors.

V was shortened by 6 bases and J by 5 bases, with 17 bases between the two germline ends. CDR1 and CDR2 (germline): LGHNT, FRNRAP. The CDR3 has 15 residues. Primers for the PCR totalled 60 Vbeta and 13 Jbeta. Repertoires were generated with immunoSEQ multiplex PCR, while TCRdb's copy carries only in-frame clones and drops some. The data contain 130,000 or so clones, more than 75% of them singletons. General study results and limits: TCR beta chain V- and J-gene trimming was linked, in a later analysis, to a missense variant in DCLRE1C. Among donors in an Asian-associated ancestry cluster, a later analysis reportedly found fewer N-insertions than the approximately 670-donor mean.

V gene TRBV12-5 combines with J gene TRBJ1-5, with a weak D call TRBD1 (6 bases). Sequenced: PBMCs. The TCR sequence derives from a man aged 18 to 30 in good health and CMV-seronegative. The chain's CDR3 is CASGPGQSPYQPQHF. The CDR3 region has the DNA TGTGCTAGTGGCCCAGGACAGTCCCCCTATCAGCCCCAGCATTTT.